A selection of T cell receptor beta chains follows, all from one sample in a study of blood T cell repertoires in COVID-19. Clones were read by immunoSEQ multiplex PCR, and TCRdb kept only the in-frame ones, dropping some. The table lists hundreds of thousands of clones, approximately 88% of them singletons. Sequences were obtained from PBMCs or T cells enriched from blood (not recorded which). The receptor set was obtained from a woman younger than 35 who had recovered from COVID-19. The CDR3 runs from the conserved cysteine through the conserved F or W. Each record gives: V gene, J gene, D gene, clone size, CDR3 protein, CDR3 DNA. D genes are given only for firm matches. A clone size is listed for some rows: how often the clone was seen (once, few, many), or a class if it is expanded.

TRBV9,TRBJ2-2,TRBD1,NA,CASSAGGANTGELFF,TGTGCCAGCAGCGCAGGGGGCGCGAACACCGGGGAGCTGTTTTTT
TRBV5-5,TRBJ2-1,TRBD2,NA,CASSQRESSYNEQFF,TGTGCCAGCAGCCAGCGGGAGAGCTCCTACAATGAGCAGTTCTTC
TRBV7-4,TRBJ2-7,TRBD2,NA,CASSLVTWAGRTSGSFEQYF,TGTGCCAGCAGCTTAGTTACGTGGGCCGGCCGGACTAGCGGGAGTTTCGAGCAGTACTTC
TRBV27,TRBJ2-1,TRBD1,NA,CASSLGTVSYNEQFF,TGTGCCAGCAGTTTAGGGACAGTGTCTTACAATGAGCAGTTCTTC
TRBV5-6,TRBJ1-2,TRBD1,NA,CASSSRSGQGYYGYTF,TGTGCCAGCAGCAGCAGAAGTGGACAGGGCTACTATGGCTACACCTTC
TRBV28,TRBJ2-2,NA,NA,CASSPGGRGTGELFF,TGTGCCAGCAGTCCCGGAGGCCGGGGCACCGGGGAGCTGTTTTTT
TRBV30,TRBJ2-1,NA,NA,CAWTGGGWNEQFF,TGTGCCTGGACTGGGGGCGGTTGGAATGAGCAGTTCTTC
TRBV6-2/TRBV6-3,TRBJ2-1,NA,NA,CASSLPGYHNEQFF,TGTGCCAGCAGTCTCCCAGGGTACCACAATGAGCAGTTCTTC
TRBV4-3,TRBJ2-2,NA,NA,CASSHGQTTGELFF,TGCGCCAGCAGCCATGGACAGACCACCGGGGAGCTGTTTTTT
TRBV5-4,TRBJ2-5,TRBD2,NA,CASSPASGGAYETQYF,TGTGCCAGCAGCCCAGCTAGCGGGGGGGCCTATGAGACCCAGTACTTC
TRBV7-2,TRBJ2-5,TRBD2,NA,CASSLVGGSGGVQETQYF,TGTGCCAGCAGCTTAGTAGGTGGTAGCGGGGGGGTACAAGAGACCCAGTACTTC
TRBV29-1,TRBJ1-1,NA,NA,CSASIVNTEAFF,TGCAGCGCTAGTATAGTGAACACTGAAGCTTTCTTT
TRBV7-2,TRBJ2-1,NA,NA,CASSPDSVAYNEQFF,TGTGCCAGCAGCCCAGACAGCGTAGCCTACAATGAGCAGTTCTTC
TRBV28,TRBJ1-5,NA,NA,CATWEGNQPQHF,TGTGCCACCTGGGAGGGAAATCAGCCCCAGCATTTT
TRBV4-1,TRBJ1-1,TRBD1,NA,CASSQVRDRGPETEAFF,TGCGCCAGCAGCCAAGTCCGGGACAGGGGACCGGAAACAGAAGCTTTCTTT
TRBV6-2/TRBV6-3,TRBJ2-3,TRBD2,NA,CASSRGVSTDTQYF,TGTGCCAGCAGTCGGGGGGTTAGCACAGATACGCAGTATTTT
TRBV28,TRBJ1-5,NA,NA,CASIITGLPNQPQHF,TGTGCCAGCATCATTACGGGGTTACCGAATCAGCCCCAGCATTTT
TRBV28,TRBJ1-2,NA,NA,CASRLSGRHGYTF,TGTGCCAGCAGGCTATCAGGGCGCCATGGCTACACCTTC
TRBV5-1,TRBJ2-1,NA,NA,CASSQNYDNEQFF,TGCGCCAGCAGCCAGAACTATGACAATGAGCAGTTCTTC
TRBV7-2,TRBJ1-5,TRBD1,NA,CASSLVRSGQGDQPQHF,TGTGCCAGCAGCTTAGTCCGGTCGGGACAGGGTGATCAGCCCCAGCATTTT
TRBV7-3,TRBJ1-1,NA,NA,CASSLTRRLNTEAFF,TGTGCCAGCAGCCTCACCCGGCGGCTGAACACTGAAGCTTTCTTT
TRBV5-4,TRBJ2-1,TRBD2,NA,CASSLGTSDYNEQFF,TGTGCCAGCAGCTTGGGGACTAGCGACTACAATGAGCAGTTCTTC
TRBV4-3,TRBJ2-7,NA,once,CASSQETVTYEQYF,TGCGCCAGCAGCCAAGAAACTGTTACCTACGAGCAGTACTTC
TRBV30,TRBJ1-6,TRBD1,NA,CAWSVLPGGNNSPLHF,TGTGCCTGGAGTGTACTGCCAGGGGGCAATAATTCACCCCTCCACTTT
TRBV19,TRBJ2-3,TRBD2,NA,CASRLLAGAYTQYF,TGTGCCAGTAGACTTCTAGCGGGAGCTTACACGCAGTATTTT
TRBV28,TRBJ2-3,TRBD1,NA,CASSLGDRGEDTQYF,TGTGCCAGCAGTTTAGGAGACAGGGGGGAAGATACGCAGTATTTT
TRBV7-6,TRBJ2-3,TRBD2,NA,CASSFAGGATDTQYF,TGTGCCAGCAGCTTCGCGGGGGGTGCCACAGATACGCAGTATTTT
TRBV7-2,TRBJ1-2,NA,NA,CASSSDRGPYGYTF,TGTGCCAGCAGCTCCGACAGAGGTCCCTATGGCTACACCTTC
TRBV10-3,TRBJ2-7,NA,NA,CAISPDERTVNSYEQYF,TGTGCCATCAGCCCCGACGAAAGGACAGTGAATTCCTACGAGCAGTACTTC